The 9 T cell receptor beta chains below were found in one sample sequenced in a study of response to subunit inactivated influenza vaccine. TCRdb re-called the RT-PCR reads through MiXCR, storing one row per CDR3 protein. Here the sample spans roughly 190,000 distinct CDR3 sequences, approximately 12% being singletons. These records were also assigned to another study, of T cells expressing NK-cell markers. That investigation notes: For TCR beta, cDNA was produced by 5'RACE template switching with UMIs.

The source material was CD8+ T cells sorted from PBMCs, sampled about 12 days after vaccination. These receptors were taken from a middle-aged man who received an inactivated influenza vaccine.

This clonotype has more than one count but fewer than ten. CDR3 in DNA: TGTGCCAGCAGTCAGGACTTTTCCTACGAGCAGTACTTC. It codes for CASSQDFSYEQYF. This rearrangement joins TRBV2 to TRBJ2-7, with a weak D call TRBD2 (5 bases). CDR1 SNHLY and CDR2 FYNNEI come from the germline V gene. CDR3 length: 13 residues. V gave up 5 bases and J gave up 1 base, with 9 bases separating them.

This clonotype was recorded many times. The gene calls are TRBV20-1 and TRBJ1-1; 9 nucleotides match TRBD1. The germline gives CDR1 DFQATT, CDR2 SNEGSKA (reference sequence). V lost 6 bases to trimming and J lost 1 base; unmatched junction nucleotides: 6. This CDR3 spans 14 amino acids. CDR3 loop: CSAQDRGGNTEAFF. In DNA form, the CDR3 reads TGCAGTGCGCAGGACAGGGGCGGGAACACTGAAGCTTTCTTT.

The chain links TRBV5-1 to TRBJ2-5; D is ambiguous. The CDR3 has 16 amino acids. The germline V gene has CDR1 SGHRS and CDR2 YFSETQ. The V and J ends lost 4 bases and 7 bases respectively, with 23 bases between them. CDR3 nucleotide sequence: TGCGCCAGCAGCATAGCACCGGTTGAGGTACACTCGACCCAGTACTTC. It codes for CASSIAPVEVHSTQYF.

The J gene is TRBJ2-7, the V gene TRBV7-8, with a possible D match to TRBD1 (5 bases). The CDR3 consists of 14 residues. The germline gives CDR1 SGHVS, CDR2 FQNEAQ. Trimming left V 3 bases short and J 1 base short, with 10 bases between. The CDR3 sequence: CASSFYDSSYEQYF. The CDR3 DNA follows: TGTGCCAGCAGCTTTTACGACAGTTCCTACGAGCAGTACTTC.

The chain uses TRBV7-8 and TRBJ1-5; 12 nucleotides align to TRBD1. The ends lost 5 bases at V and 6 bases at J; junction bases unmatched: 8. The germline V gene encodes CDR1 SGHVS and CDR2 FQNEAQ. The CDR3 covers 16 residues. CDR3 loop: CASSKNRDRGRQPQHF. CDR3 nucleotide sequence: TGTGCCAGCAGCAAAAACCGGGACAGGGGGCGTCAGCCCCAGCATTTT.

This clonotype has only a few counts. This sequence joins TRBV12-3 or TRBV12-4 and TRBJ2-1, with D tentatively TRBD2 (6 bases). Trimming removed 7 bases at V and 3 bases at J, with 13 bases between. The CDR3 is 14 residues long. This CDR3 is CASTLLARYNEQFF. CDR3 in DNA: TGTGCCAGCACCCTACTAGCCCGCTACAATGAGCAGTTCTTC.

This clonotype was counted at least ten times. The chain joins TRBV30 to TRBJ1-1, with D possibly TRBD1 on 6 matching bases. This CDR3 has 13 residues. In germline, CDR1 is GTSNPN, CDR2 SVGIG (reference sequence). The V gene lost 0 bases and the J gene lost 1 base, with 6 bases spanning the gap. In nucleotides, the CDR3 is TGTGCCTGGAGTGTACAGGGGAACACTGAAGCTTTCTTT. Translated: CAWSVQGNTEAFF.

This clonotype showed up just a few times. The V call is TRBV12-3 or TRBV12-4, the J call TRBJ2-7; 7 bases are shared with TRBD1. This CDR3 spans 14 amino acids. After removal of 5 bases from V and 4 bases from J, the junction contained 8 bases not matched to a gene. The CDR3 is CASSPPGTVYEQYF. CDR3 DNA: TGTGCCAGCAGTCCCCCCGGGACAGTTTACGAGCAGTACTTC.

This clonotype was seen at least ten times. The V and J genes are TRBV6-1 and TRBJ2-7; 13 nucleotides align to TRBD2. Germline V gives CDR1 MNHNS, CDR2 SASEGT. The length of the CDR3 is 16 residues. After removal of 6 bases from V and 2 bases from J, the junction contained 7 bases not matched to a gene. The CDR3 DNA reads TGTGCCAGCAGCCAGACTAGCGGGGGGCCCACCTACGAGCAGTACTTC. It codes for CASSQTSGGPTYEQYF.